This section outlines one T cell receptor (beta chain) sequence together with its context. No antigen is known for it. The data are from a study of cytomegalovirus exposure and HLA in healthy donors. Study-wide points: In a later analysis, an Asian-associated ancestry cluster reportedly showed fewer N-insertions than the approximately 610-donor mean. Among immune exposure information, only CMV serostatus was available.

Germline CDR1 and CDR2: SGHRS and YFSETQ. Germline trimming cut 3 bases from V and 0 bases from J; bases unmatched to any gene: 6. The CDR3 has 18 residues. Each donor was nominally healthy when sampled (though unrecorded immune exposures were likely). Primers: 60 Vbeta forward and 13 Jbeta reverse. This table comes from immunoSEQ multiplex PCR, and its TCRdb copy is limited to in-frame clones, with some not included. The data contain approximately 170,000 clones, 68% of them seen just once; the ten biggest clones take up about 1.3%. The V and J genes are TRBV5-1 and TRBJ2-2, with 12 bases identical to TRBD2. Sequenced: PBMCs. The TCR sequence derives from a man aged 50 or older in good health and CMV-seronegative. The CDR3 nucleotides read TGCGCCAGCAGCTCGAGACTAGCGGGGGAATCGAACACCGGGGAGCTGTTTTTT. Its protein product is CASSSRLAGESNTGELFF.